What follows are 11 T cell receptor beta chains derived from one specimen sequenced in a study of blood T cell repertoires in COVID-19. Method: immunoSEQ multiplex PCR; TCRdb's copy keeps in-frame clones and lacks some. Of 150,000 to 190,000 clones in the sample, roughly nine tenths were seen once. Sample: peripheral blood. The source of these receptors is an older woman with acute or convalescent COVID-19.

This clone was observed once. V gene TRBV7-9 combines with J gene TRBJ2-6, with 12 bases that match TRBD1. CDR1 SEHNR and CDR2 FQNEAQ come from the germline V gene (reference sequence). Germline trimming cut 5 bases from V and 4 bases from J; bases unmatched to any gene: 6. The length of the CDR3 is 17 residues. CDR3 sequence (DNA): TGTGCCAGCAGCCCGGGACAGGGGGCGCGAGGGGCCAACGTCCTGACTTTC. Translated, it gives CASSPGQGARGANVLTF.

The chain employs TRBV5-5 and TRBJ1-6; 8 bases are a match to TRBD1. Looked up from germline, CDR1 is SGHKS and CDR2 is YYEKEE (reference sequence). V shed 3 bases and J 10 bases; nucleotides not matched to a gene: 3. The CDR3 consists of 13 residues. The CDR3 is CASSWGQDSPLHF. CDR3 nucleotides: TGTGCCAGCAGCTGGGGACAGGACTCACCCCTCCACTTT.

CDR3 sequence reads: CASSSPSQRGYNEQFF. The CDR3 bases are TGTGCCAGCAGTTCGCCGTCCCAGCGGGGGTACAATGAGCAGTTCTTC. The chain is built from TRBV6-6 and TRBJ2-1; 8 bases are shared with TRBD2. V lost 4 bases and J lost 4; bases outside the gene matches: 9. Germline CDR1 and CDR2: MNHNY and SVGAGI (reference sequence). The CDR3 extends over 16 amino acids.

The chain is built from TRBV5-1 and TRBJ2-1; a possible D gene is TRBD2 (6 bases). This CDR3 is built from 15 residues. Germline V gene data show CDR1 as SGHRS and CDR2 as YFSETQ. Between the trimmed V and J ends, which lost 2 bases and 3 bases, there was a span of 12 bases. The CDR3 region has the DNA TGCGCCAGCAGCTTTTTTGCGGGGCTCTACAATGAGCAGTTCTTC. Its protein is CASSFFAGLYNEQFF.

The chain carries TRBV7-2 and TRBJ1-4; D remains unclear. The CDR3 contains 15 residues. Germline V gene lookup returns CDR1 SGHTA and CDR2 FQGNSA. With 5 bases removed from V and 4 bases from J, the gap between germline ends came to 14 bases. The CDR3: CASSQSQSINEKLFF. Written as DNA, the CDR3 is TGTGCCAGCAGCCAGTCACAGAGTATTAATGAAAAACTGTTTTTT.

This clone occurred once. This chain uses TRBV18 with TRBJ1-3, with 12 positions matching TRBD1. With 2 bases clipped from V and 6 bases from J, the junction kept 11 bases outside the gene matches. This CDR3 is 18 amino acids long. The germline gives CDR1 KGHSH, CDR2 LQKENI. Here the CDR3 reads CASSPEGQGATSTNTIYF. CDR3 DNA: TGTGCCAGCTCACCAGAGGGACAGGGGGCAACCTCGACAAACACCATATATTTT.

As to this clone: At one of its ends the junction is not consistent with the germline gene, which may arise from a read error. The chain joins TRBV19 to TRBJ1-6; D may be TRBD1 (6 bases). CDR1 and CDR2 from the germline V gene are LNHDA and SQIVND (reference sequence). The CDR3 is 13 residues long. The CDR3 region has the DNA TGTGCCAGTAGTCTAGACAGGAATTCACCCCTCCACTTT. Protein sequence: CASSLDRNSPLHF.

The rearrangement uses TRBV11-2 and TRBJ1-3; tentatively, D is TRBD1 (5 bases). The CDR3 is 15 amino acids. Germline values: CDR1 SGHAT, CDR2 FQNNGV. V was clipped by 5 bases and J by 5 bases, with 16 bases between them. In nucleotides, the CDR3 is TGTGCCAGCAGCACCGGGACTCTTAGGAGAAACACCATATATTTT. Protein: CASSTGTLRRNTIYF.

The chain joins TRBV2 to TRBJ1-6; 8 bases match TRBD1. V lost 3 bases to trimming and J lost 9 bases; unmatched junction nucleotides: 10. The CDR3 loop spans 16 amino acids. Germline assignment: CDR1 SNHLY and CDR2 FYNNEI. The CDR3 protein is CASSDVAGTGSSPLHF. The CDR3 DNA follows: TGTGCCAGCAGTGACGTCGCCGGGACAGGATCTTCACCCCTCCACTTT.

The rearrangement joins TRBV6-2 or TRBV6-3 to TRBJ2-1; D uncertain. CDR3 length equals 13 residues. Germline V CDR1 and CDR2: MNHEY, SVGEGT. Trimming stripped 0 bases from V and 6 bases from J, with 6 bases between. The CDR3 region is CASSYSGLNEQFF. The CDR3 DNA sequence: TGTGCCAGCAGTTACTCTGGCCTCAATGAGCAGTTCTTC.

The chain has TRBV6-6 and TRBJ1-1; maybe TRBD1 (5 bases). Trimming removed 5 bases from V and 0 bases from J, with 10 bases in between. CDR1 is MNHNY, CDR2 SVGAGI, per germline (reference sequence). The CDR3 spans 14 residues. The CDR3 bases are TGTGCCAGCAGTAATACAGGCATGAACACTGAAGCTTTCTTT. Translated: CASSNTGMNTEAFF.